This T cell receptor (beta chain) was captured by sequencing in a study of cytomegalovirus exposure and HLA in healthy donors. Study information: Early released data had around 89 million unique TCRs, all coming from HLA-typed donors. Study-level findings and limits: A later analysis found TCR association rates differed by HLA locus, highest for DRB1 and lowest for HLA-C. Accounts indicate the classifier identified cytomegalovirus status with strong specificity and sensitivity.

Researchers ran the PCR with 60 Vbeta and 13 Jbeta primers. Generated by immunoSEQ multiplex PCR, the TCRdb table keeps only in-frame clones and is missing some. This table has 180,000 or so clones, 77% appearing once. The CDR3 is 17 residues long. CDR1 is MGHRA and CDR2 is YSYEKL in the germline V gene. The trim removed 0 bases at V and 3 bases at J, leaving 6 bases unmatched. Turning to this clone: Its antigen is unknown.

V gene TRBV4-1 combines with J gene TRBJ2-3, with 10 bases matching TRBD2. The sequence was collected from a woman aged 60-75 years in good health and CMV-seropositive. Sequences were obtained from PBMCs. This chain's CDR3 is CASSQEEGAGGTDTQYF. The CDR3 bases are TGCGCCAGCAGCCAAGAGGAGGGAGCGGGGGGGACAGATACGCAGTATTTT.